This paragraph covers one TCR beta chain sequence. Its antigen is unknown. This specimen belongs to a study of PD-1 blockade in classical Hodgkin lymphoma. As for the study in general: Once every 2 weeks, patients received intravenous nivolumab at 3 mg/kg. General study findings and limits: In newly diagnosed patients, baseline TCR diversity was reportedly below that of healthy donors.

Every patient experienced relapse after autologous stem cell transplantation, and brentuximab vedotin exposure varied. Profiling relied on immunoSEQ multiplex PCR, and the TCRdb table lists in-frame clones only, not all of them. Of about 14,000 clones in the sample, under 90% were seen once. This CDR3 has 15 amino acids. With 1 base removed from V and 0 bases from J, the gap between germline ends came to 10 bases. Germline assignment: CDR1 SGHRS and CDR2 YFSETQ. The J gene is TRBJ1-1, the V gene TRBV5-1; D is uncertain. The TCR was taken from a human donor with classical Hodgkin lymphoma. The input for sequencing was peripheral blood mononuclear cells (PBMCs), taken at baseline. The CDR3 protein is CASSLLGLLNTEAFF. In DNA, the CDR3 is TGCGCCAGCAGCTTGCTGGGCCTCTTGAACACTGAAGCTTTCTTT.